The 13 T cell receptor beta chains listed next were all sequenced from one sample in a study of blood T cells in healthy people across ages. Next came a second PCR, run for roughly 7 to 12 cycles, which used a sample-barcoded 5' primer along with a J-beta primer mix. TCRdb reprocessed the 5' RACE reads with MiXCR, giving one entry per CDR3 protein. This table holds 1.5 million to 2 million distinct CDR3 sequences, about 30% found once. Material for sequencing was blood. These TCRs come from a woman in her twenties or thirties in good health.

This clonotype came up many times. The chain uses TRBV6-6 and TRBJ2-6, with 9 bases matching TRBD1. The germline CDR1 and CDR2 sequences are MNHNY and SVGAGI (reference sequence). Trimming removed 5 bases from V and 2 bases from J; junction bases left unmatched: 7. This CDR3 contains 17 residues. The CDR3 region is CASSLDRGATGANVLTF. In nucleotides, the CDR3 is TGTGCCAGCAGTCTCGACAGGGGGGCTACTGGGGCCAACGTCCTGACTTTC.

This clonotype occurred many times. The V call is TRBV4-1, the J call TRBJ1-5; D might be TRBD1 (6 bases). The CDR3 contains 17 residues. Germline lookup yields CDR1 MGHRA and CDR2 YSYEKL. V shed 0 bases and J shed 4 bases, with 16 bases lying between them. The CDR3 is CASSQEGGGRVNQPQHF. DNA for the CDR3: TGCGCCAGCAGCCAAGAAGGGGGAGGCAGGGTTAATCAGCCCCAGCATTTT.

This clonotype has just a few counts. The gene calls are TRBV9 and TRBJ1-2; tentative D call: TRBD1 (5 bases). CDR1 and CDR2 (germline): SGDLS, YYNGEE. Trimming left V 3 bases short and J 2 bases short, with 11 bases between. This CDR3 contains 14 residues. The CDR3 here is CASSDPGRNYGYTF. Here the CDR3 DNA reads TGTGCCAGCAGCGACCCGGGGCGGAACTATGGCTACACCTTC.

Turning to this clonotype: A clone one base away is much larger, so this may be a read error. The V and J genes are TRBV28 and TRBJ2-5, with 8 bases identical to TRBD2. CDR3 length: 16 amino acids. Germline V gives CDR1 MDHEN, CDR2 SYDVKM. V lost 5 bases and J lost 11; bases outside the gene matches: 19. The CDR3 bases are TGTGCCAGCAGTATATCCTCGGGCGGGGGGATGGATGAGCAGTACTTC. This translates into CASSISSGGGMDEQYF. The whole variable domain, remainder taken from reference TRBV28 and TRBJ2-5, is DVKVTQSSRYLVKRTGEKVFLECVQDMDHENMFWYRQDPGLGLRLIYFSYDVKMKEKGDIPEGYSVSREKKERFSLILESASTNQTSMYLCASSISSGGGMDEQYFGPGTRLLVL.

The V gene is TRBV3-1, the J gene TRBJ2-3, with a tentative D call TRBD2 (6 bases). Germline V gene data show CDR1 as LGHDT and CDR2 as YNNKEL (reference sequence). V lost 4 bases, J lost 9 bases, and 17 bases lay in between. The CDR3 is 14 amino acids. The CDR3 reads CASSRGGEPGTQYF. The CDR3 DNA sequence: TGTGCCAGCAGCCGAGGAGGGGAGCCAGGCACGCAGTATTTT.

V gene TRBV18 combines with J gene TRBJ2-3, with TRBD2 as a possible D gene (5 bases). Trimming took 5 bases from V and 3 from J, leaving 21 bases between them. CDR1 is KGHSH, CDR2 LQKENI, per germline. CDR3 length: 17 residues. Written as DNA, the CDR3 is TGTGCCAGCTCAGCGCGGAAGACAAGCGAGGGTACAGATACGCAGTATTTT. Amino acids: CASSARKTSEGTDTQYF.

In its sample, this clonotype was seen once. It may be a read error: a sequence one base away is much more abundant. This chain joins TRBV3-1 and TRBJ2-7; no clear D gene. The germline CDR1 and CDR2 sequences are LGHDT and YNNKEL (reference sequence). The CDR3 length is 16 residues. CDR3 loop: CAGSPTPLRLSYEQYF. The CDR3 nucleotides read TGTGCCGGCAGCCCCACGCCGCTTCGCCTCTCCTACGAGCAGTACTTC.

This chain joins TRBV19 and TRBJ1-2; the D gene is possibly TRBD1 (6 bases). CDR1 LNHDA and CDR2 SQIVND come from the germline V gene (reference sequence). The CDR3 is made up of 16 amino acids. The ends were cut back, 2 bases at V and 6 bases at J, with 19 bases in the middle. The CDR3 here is CASSILLLVQGNGYTF. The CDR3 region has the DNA TGTGCCAGTAGTATACTTCTTCTGGTTCAGGGGAATGGCTACACCTTC. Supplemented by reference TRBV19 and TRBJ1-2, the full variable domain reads DGGITQSPKYLFRKEGQNVTLSCEQNLNHDAMYWYRQDPGQGLRLIYYSQIVNDFQKGDIAEGYSVSREKKESFPLTVTSAQKNPTAFYLCASSILLLVQGNGYTFGSGTRLTVV.

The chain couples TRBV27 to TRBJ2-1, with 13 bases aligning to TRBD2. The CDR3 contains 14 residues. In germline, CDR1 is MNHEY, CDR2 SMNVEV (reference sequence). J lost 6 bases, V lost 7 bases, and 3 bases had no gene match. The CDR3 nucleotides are TGTGCCAGCAAACTAGCGGGAGGGCCCAATGAGCAGTTCTTC. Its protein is CASKLAGGPNEQFF.

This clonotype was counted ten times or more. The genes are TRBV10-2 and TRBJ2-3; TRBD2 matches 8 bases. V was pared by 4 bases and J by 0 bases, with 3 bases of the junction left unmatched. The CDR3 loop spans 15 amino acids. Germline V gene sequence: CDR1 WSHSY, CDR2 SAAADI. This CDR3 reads CASSAASGSTDTQYF. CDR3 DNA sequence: TGCGCCAGCAGTGCGGCTAGCGGGAGCACAGATACGCAGTATTTT.

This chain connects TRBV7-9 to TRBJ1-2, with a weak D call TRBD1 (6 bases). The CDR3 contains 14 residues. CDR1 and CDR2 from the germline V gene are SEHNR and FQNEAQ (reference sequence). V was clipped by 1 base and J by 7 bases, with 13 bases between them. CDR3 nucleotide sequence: TGTGCCAGCAGCTTAGAAGGCACAGGGACTGGCTACACCTTC. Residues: CASSLEGTGTGYTF.

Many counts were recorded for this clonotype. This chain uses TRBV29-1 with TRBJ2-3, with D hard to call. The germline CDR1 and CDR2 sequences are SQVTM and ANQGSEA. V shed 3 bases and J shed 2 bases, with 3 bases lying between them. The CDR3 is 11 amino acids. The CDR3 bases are TGCAGCGTTGAGCTCACAGATACGCAGTATTTT. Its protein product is CSVELTDTQYF.

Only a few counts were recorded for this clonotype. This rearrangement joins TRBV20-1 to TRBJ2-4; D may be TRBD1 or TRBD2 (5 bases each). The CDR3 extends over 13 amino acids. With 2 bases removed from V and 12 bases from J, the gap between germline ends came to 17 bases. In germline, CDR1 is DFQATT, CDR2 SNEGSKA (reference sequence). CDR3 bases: TGCAGTGCTAGATCGGAGGACGGCCAGGGTCAGTACTTC. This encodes CSARSEDGQGQYF.